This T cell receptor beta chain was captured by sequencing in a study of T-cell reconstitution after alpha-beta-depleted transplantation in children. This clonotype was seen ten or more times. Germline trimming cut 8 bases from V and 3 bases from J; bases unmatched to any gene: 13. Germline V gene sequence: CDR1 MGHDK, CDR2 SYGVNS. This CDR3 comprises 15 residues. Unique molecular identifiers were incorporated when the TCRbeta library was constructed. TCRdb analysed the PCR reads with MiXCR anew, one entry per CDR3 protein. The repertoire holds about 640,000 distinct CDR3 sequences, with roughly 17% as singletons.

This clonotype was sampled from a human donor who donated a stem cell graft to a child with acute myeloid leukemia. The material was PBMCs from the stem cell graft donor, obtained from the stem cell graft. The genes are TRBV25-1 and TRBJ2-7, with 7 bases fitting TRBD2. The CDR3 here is CASSGREGFDYEQYF. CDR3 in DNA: TGTGCCAGCTCGGGGAGGGAGGGCTTCGACTACGAGCAGTACTTC.